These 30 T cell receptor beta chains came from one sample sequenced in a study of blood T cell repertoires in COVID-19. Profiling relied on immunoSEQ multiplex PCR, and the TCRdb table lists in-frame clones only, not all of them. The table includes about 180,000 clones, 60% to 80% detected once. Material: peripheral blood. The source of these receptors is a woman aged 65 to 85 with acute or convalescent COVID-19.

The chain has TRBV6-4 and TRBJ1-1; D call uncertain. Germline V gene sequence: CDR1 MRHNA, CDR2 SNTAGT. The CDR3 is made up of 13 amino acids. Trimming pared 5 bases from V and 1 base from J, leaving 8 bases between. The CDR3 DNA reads TGTGCCAGCAGTAAAGAGGAGAACACTGAAGCTTTCTTT. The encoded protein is CASSKEENTEAFF.

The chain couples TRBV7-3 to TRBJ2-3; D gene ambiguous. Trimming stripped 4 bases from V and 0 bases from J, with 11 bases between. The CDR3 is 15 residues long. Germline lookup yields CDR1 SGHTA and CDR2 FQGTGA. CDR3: CASSSNAASTDTQYF. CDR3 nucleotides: TGTGCCAGCAGCTCAAATGCGGCTAGCACAGATACGCAGTATTTT.

The CDR3 sequence is CASSNEAGGYNEQYF. CDR3 in DNA: TGCGCCAGCAGTAATGAAGCAGGGGGCTACAACGAGCAGTACTTC. The chain uses TRBV10-1 and TRBJ2-7; TRBD1 aligns across 8 bases. This CDR3 comprises 15 residues. The junction had 11 bases not matched to a gene; V was cut back by 5 bases and J by 5 bases. Germline V gene data show CDR1 as WNHNN and CDR2 as SYGVQD (reference sequence).

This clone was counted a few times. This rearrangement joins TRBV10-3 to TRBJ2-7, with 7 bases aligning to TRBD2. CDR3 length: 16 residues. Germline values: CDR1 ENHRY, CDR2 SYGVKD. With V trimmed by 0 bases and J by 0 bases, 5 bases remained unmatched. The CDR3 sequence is CAISESYRTSSYEQYF. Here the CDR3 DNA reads TGTGCCATCAGTGAGTCTTATCGGACTAGCTCCTACGAGCAGTACTTC.

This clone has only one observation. Here the CDR3 reads CASSKETGDEQFF. The CDR3 DNA is TGTGCCAGCAGCAAAGAGACAGGGGATGAGCAGTTCTTC. The rearrangement joins TRBV21-1 to TRBJ2-1; whether TRBD1, the table's D call, matches the DNA was not checked. TRBV21-1 has pseudogene status. The CDR3 sequence is 13 residues long.

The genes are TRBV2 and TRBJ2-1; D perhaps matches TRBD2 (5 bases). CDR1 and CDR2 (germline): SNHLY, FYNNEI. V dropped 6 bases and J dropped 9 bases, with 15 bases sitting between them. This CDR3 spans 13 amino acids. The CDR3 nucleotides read TGTGCCAGCAGAGTGGGAGTAGAGGTTGAGCAGTTCTTC. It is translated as CASRVGVEVEQFF.

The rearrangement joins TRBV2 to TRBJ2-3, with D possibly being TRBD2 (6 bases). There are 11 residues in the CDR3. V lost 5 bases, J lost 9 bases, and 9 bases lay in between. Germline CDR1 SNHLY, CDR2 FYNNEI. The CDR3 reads CASSYSGTQYF. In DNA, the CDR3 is TGTGCCAGCAGTTATAGCGGCACGCAGTATTTT.

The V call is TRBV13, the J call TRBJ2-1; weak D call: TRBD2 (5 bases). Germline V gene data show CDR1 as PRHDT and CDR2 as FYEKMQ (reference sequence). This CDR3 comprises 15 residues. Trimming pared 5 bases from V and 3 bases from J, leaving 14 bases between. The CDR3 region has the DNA TGTGCCAGCAGCGACACCGCCGGGGTCTACAATGAGCAGTTCTTC. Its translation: CASSDTAGVYNEQFF.

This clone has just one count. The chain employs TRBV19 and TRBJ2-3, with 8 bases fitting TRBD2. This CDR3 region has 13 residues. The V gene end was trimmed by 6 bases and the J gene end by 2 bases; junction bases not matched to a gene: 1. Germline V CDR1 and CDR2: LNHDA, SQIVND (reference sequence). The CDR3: CASRLAATDTQYF. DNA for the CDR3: TGTGCCAGTAGACTAGCGGCCACAGATACGCAGTATTTT.

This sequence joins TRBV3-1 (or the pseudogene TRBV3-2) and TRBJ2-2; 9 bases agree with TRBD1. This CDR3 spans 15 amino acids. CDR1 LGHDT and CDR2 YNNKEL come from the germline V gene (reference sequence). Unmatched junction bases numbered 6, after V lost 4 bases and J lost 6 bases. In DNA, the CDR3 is TGTGCCAGCAGCCGAGAGGACAGGGGACCCGGGGAGCTGTTTTTT. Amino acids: CASSREDRGPGELFF.

The CDR3 coding sequence is TGTGCCAGCGGCGGCAGGGGCCACTACAATGAGCAGTTCTTC. Its translation is CASGGRGHYNEQFF. The rearrangement uses TRBV27 and TRBJ2-1; possibly TRBD1 for D (6 bases). The length of the CDR3 is 14 residues. Germline V gene sequence: CDR1 MNHEY, CDR2 SMNVEV (reference sequence). Trimming shortened V by 8 bases and J by 3 bases, and 14 bases separated the two germline ends.

In DNA, the CDR3 is TGTGCCAGCAGTGACAGGCCTTACGGGGCCAACGTCCTGACTTTC. Its protein is CASSDRPYGANVLTF. The chain combines TRBV6-1 with TRBJ2-6; no clear D gene. Trimming shortened V by 3 bases and J by 4 bases, and 10 bases separated the two germline ends. The CDR3 is made up of 15 amino acids. CDR1 is MNHNS, CDR2 SASEGT, per germline.

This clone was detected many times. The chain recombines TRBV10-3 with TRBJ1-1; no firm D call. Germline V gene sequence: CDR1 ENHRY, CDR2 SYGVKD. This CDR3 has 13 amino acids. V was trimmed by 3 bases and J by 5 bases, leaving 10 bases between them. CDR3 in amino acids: CAISDRSGTEAFF. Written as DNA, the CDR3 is TGTGCCATCAGTGACAGGTCTGGAACTGAAGCTTTCTTT.

CDR3 nucleotide sequence: TGTGCCAGCAGCTTAGGCGGAGAAAGCAATCAGCCCCAGCATTTT. Its protein is CASSLGGESNQPQHF. The chain is built from TRBV7-2 and TRBJ1-5; D remains unclear. This CDR3 is 15 amino acids long. Germline CDR1 reads SGHTA; CDR2 reads FQGNSA. Deletions cut 1 base from V and 1 base from J, with 8 bases between.

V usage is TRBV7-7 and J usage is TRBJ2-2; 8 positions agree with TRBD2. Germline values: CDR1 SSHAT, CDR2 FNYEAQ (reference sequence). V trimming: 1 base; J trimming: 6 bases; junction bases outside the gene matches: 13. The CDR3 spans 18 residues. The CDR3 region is CASSLGLAGPQAAGELFF. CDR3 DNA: TGTGCCAGCAGCTTAGGGCTAGCGGGTCCCCAGGCGGCCGGGGAGCTGTTTTTT.

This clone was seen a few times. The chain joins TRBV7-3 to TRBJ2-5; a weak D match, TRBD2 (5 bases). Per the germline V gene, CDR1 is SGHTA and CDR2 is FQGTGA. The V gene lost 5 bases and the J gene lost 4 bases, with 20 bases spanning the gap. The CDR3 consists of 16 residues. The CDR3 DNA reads TGTGCCAGCAGCCCTGACCCTTTTGAGGGATCAGAGACCCAGTACTTC. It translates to CASSPDPFEGSETQYF.

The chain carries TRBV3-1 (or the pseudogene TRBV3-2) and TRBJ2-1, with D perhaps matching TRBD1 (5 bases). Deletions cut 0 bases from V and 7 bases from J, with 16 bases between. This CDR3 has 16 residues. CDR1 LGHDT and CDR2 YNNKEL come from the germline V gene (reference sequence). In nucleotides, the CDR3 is TGTGCCAGCAGCCAAGAAGGCCTAGTAGGGGTAAATGAGCAGTTCTTC. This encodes CASSQEGLVGVNEQFF.

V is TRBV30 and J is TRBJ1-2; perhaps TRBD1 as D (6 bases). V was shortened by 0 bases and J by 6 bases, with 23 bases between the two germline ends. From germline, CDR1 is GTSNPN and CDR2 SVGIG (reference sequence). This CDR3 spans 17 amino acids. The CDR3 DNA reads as TGTGCCTGGAGTGTACGGCCCTGGAGATCAGGGGAGCATGGCTACACCTTC. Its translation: CAWSVRPWRSGEHGYTF. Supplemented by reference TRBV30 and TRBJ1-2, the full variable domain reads SQTIHQWPATLVQPVGSPLSLECTVEGTSNPNLYWYRQAAGRGLQLLFYSVGIGQISSEVPQNLSASRPQDRQFILSSKKLLLSDSGFYLCAWSVRPWRSGEHGYTFGSGTRLTVV.

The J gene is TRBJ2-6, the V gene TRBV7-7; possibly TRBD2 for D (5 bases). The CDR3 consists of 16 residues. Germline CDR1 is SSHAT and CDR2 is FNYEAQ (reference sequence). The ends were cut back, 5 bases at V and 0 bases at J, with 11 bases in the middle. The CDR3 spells CASSPGLNSGANVLTF. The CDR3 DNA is TGTGCCAGCAGCCCGGGATTGAACTCTGGGGCCAACGTCCTGACTTTC.

CDR3 amino acids: CASSDGGAANTEAFF. DNA of the CDR3: TGTGCCAGCAGTGACGGGGGGGCGGCTAACACTGAAGCTTTCTTT. This rearrangement joins TRBV6-6 to TRBJ1-1, with D tentatively TRBD1 (6 bases). The ends were cut back, 5 bases at V and 2 bases at J, with 15 bases in the middle. Looked up from germline, CDR1 is MNHNY and CDR2 is SVGAGI (reference sequence). This CDR3 region has 15 residues.

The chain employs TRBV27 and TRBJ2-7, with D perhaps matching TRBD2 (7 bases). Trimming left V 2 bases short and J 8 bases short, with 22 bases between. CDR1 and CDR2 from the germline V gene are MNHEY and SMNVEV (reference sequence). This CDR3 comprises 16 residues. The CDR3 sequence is CASSLGGGGRLSQQYF. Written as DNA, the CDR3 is TGTGCCAGCAGTTTAGGGGGAGGGGGGCGCCTGAGTCAGCAGTACTTC.

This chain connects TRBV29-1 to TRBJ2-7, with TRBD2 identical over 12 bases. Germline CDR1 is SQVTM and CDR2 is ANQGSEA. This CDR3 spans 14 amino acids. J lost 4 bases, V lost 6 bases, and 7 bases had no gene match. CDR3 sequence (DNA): TGCAGCGTGACCGGGACTAGCGGGTTGTACGAGCAGTACTTC. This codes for CSVTGTSGLYEQYF.

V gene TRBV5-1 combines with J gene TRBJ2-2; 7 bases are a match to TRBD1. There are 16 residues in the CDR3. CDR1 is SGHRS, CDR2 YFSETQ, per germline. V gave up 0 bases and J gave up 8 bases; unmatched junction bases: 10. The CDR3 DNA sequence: TGCGCCAGCAGCTTGGTAGGGGGCTTCGAAGGAGGGGAGCTGTTTTTT. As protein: CASSLVGGFEGGELFF.

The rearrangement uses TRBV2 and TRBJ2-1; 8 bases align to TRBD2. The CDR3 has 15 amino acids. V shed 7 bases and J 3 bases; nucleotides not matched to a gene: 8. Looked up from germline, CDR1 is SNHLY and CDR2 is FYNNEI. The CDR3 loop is CASIASGQSYNEQFF. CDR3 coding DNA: TGTGCCAGCATAGCTAGCGGGCAAAGCTACAATGAGCAGTTCTTC.

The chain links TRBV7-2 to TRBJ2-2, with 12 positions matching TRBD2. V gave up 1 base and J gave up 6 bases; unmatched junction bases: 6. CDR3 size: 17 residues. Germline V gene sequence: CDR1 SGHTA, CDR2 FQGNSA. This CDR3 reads CASSLVLLAGGSGELFF. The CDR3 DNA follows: TGTGCCAGCAGCTTAGTCCTACTAGCGGGAGGATCCGGGGAGCTGTTTTTT.

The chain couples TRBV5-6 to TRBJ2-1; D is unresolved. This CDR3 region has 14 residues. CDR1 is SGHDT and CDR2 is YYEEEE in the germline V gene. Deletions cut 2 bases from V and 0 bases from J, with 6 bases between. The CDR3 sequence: CASSFKSSYNEQFF. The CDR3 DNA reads TGTGCCAGCAGCTTTAAGAGCTCCTACAATGAGCAGTTCTTC.

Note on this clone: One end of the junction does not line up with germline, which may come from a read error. This CDR3 reads CASRTTQEGNQPQHF. CDR3 nucleotide sequence: TGTGCCAGCAGAACGACCCAGGAGGGTAATCAACCCCAGCATTTT. The chain couples TRBV6-5 to TRBJ1-5; D is unclear. Germline CDR1 and CDR2: MNHEY and SVGAGI. The CDR3 contains 15 residues.

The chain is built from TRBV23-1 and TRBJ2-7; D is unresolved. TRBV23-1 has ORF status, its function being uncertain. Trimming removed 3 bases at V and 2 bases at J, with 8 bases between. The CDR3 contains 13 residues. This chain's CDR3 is CASSQGRTYEQYF. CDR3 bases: TGCGCCAGCAGTCAGGGCAGGACCTACGAGCAGTACTTC.

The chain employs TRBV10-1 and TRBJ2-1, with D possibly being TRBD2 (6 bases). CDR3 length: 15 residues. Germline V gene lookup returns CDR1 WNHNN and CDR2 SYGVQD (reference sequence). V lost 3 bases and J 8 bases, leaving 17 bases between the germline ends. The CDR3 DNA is TGCGCCAGCAGTGAAGAAAATCGGGGGATCGATGAGCAGTTCTTC. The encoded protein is CASSEENRGIDEQFF.

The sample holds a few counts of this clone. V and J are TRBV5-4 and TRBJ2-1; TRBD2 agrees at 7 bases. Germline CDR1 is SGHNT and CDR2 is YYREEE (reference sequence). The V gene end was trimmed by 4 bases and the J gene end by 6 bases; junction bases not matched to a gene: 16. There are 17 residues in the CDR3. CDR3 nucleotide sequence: TGTGCCAGCAGCCCGGCCGTCTTCAGCGGGACTATCAATGAGCAGTTCTTC. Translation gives CASSPAVFSGTINEQFF.